These 4 T cell receptor beta chains were sequenced from one sample in a study of blood T cells in healthy people across ages. A second 7 to 11 cycle PCR used barcoded and J-beta primers. TCRdb passed the 5' RACE reads through MiXCR, listing each CDR3 protein once. This table has 1.5 million to 2 million distinct CDR3 sequences, roughly 27% appearing once. Material: blood. The receptors come from a woman between 25 and 40 years old in good health.

As regards this clonotype: This may stem from a read error, because a much larger clone lies one nucleotide away. This chain joins TRBV20-1 and TRBJ2-3; unclear D gene. Looked up from germline, CDR1 is DFQATT and CDR2 is SNEGSKA (reference sequence). CDR3 length: 11 residues. Trimming removed 0 bases at V and 10 bases at J, with 8 bases between. The CDR3 loop is CSARDPGAQYF. The CDR3 DNA follows: TGCAGTGCTAGAGATCCTGGAGCGCAGTATTTT.

This clonotype was counted at least ten times. An end of the junction differs from the germline gene, which may be a read error. The gene calls are TRBV5-1 and TRBJ2-5; D is tentatively TRBD1 or TRBD2 (5 bases each). Germline lookup yields CDR1 SGHRS and CDR2 YFSETQ. This CDR3 region has 13 residues. The CDR3 DNA follows: TGTGCCAGCAGCTGGGACCTCCAAGAGACCCAGTACTTC. It codes for CASSWDLQETQYF.

In its sample, this clonotype was seen a few times. The chain joins TRBV28 to TRBJ2-1; the D call may be TRBD1 or TRBD2 (5 bases each). This CDR3 is 16 amino acids long. CDR1 and CDR2 (germline): MDHEN, SYDVKM. V lost 3 bases to trimming and J lost 0 bases, with 12 bases between them. The CDR3 bases are TGTGCCAGCAGTTTGGGACGCACCCGCTCCTACAATGAGCAGTTCTTC. Its translation: CASSLGRTRSYNEQFF. The full variable domain, its missing parts supplied by reference TRBV28 and TRBJ2-1, is DVKVTQSSRYLVKRTGEKVFLECVQDMDHENMFWYRQDPGLGLRLIYFSYDVKMKEKGDIPEGYSVSREKKERFSLILESASTNQTSMYLCASSLGRTRSYNEQFFGPGTRLTVL.

This clonotype appeared a few times. CDR3 amino acids: CASSPNPANSPLHF. The CDR3 nucleotides are TGTGCCAGCTCACCAAACCCAGCGAATTCACCCCTCCACTTT. The gene calls are TRBV18 and TRBJ1-6; D gene uncertain. The length of the CDR3 is 14 residues. Trimming removed 2 bases at V and 7 bases at J, with 9 bases between. Germline CDR1 is KGHSH and CDR2 is LQKENI.